This T cell receptor beta chain was found in a study of blood T cell repertoires in COVID-19. The V end lost 2 bases, the J end lost 7 bases, and 14 bases lay between the germline ends. Germline CDR1 WSHSY, CDR2 SAAADI. The CDR3 length is 14 residues. Followed over time, Seattle patients had been enrolled while infection was active. TCRdb keeps only in-frame clones here, not all; method: immunoSEQ multiplex PCR. The sample lists roughly 38,000 clones; approximately 74% were seen once. V gene TRBV10-2 combines with J gene TRBJ1-2; possible D gene TRBD1, 6 bases. Sequenced sample: peripheral blood. The sequence was obtained from a man aged 65-85 years with COVID-19, enrolled during active disease. CDR3 DNA: TGCGCCAGCAGTGAGAGGCTTGGACAGTCTGGCTACACCTTC. Translating it yields CASSERLGQSGYTF.